These 15 T cell receptor beta chains were sequenced from one sample in a study of cytomegalovirus exposure and HLA in healthy donors. PCR was performed using 60 Vbeta and 13 Jbeta primers. This table comes from immunoSEQ multiplex PCR, and its TCRdb copy is limited to in-frame clones, with some not included. This table holds around 200,000 clones, approximately 80% found once. The sequencing sample was made of PBMCs. These receptors all stem from a woman between 50 and 59 years old in good health and CMV-seropositive.

The V call is TRBV6-4, the J call TRBJ1-2; 8 bases map to TRBD1. With V trimmed by 10 bases and J by 4 bases, 14 bases remained unmatched. CDR1 MRHNA and CDR2 SNTAGT come from the germline V gene. CDR3 size: 15 residues. In nucleotides, the CDR3 is TGTGCCAAACCCTGGGAGGCAGGGGGCGGCTATGGCTACACCTTC. Its protein product is CAKPWEAGGGYGYTF.

J is TRBJ2-2 and V is TRBV2, with D possibly being TRBD2 (5 bases). This CDR3 spans 13 amino acids. The V gene's germline CDR1 is SNHLY and CDR2 FYNNEI. The V end lost 4 bases, the J end lost 6 bases, and 9 bases lay between the germline ends. The CDR3 sequence is CASSGRGAGELFF. The CDR3 DNA is TGTGCCAGCAGTGGACGGGGAGCCGGGGAGCTGTTTTTT.

The chain combines TRBV25-1 with TRBJ2-7; 8 bases match TRBD2. With V trimmed by 3 bases and J by 5 bases, 3 bases remained unmatched. Germline CDR1 is MGHDK and CDR2 is SYGVNS. The CDR3 spans 13 residues. CDR3 DNA sequence: TGTGCCAGCAGTGATTACGGGGGGGACGAGCAGTACTTC. It specifies CASSDYGGDEQYF.

The gene calls are TRBV13 and TRBJ1-5; D call uncertain. Trimming took 3 bases from V and 3 from J, leaving 6 bases between them. Germline CDR1 and CDR2: PRHDT and FYEKMQ (reference sequence). The CDR3 has 13 residues. In DNA, the CDR3 is TGTGCCAGCAGCTTTGGCACCAATCAGCCCCAGCATTTT. The encoded protein is CASSFGTNQPQHF.

The gene calls are TRBV9 and TRBJ1-3; no firm D call. Trimming cost V 3 bases and J 3 bases, with 16 bases left between them. The germline V gene encodes CDR1 SGDLS and CDR2 YYNGEE. The CDR3 extends over 16 amino acids. The CDR3 is CASSAGGIADGNTIYF. DNA for the CDR3: TGTGCCAGCAGCGCAGGAGGGATAGCAGATGGAAACACCATATATTTT. Full variable domain (missing parts from reference TRBV9 and TRBJ1-3): DSGVTQTPKHLITATGQRVTLRCSPRSGDLSVYWYQQSLDQGLQFLIQYYNGEERAKGNILERFSAQQFPDLHSELNLSSLELGDSALYFCASSAGGIADGNTIYFGEGSWLTVV.

The chain uses TRBV5-8 and TRBJ1-4, with 7 bases that match TRBD1. Germline trimming cut 0 bases from V and 7 bases from J; bases unmatched to any gene: 15. The length of the CDR3 is 18 residues. The germline V gene encodes CDR1 SGHTS and CDR2 YDEGEE. The CDR3 loop is CASSLEIADGTGVEKLFF. CDR3 nucleotides: TGTGCCAGCAGCTTGGAGATCGCAGACGGAACAGGGGTTGAAAAACTGTTTTTT.

The chain links TRBV5-1 to TRBJ2-5; D gene unclear. CDR1 and CDR2 from the germline V gene are SGHRS and YFSETQ. This CDR3 spans 12 amino acids. V lost 0 bases and J 5 bases, leaving 5 bases between the germline ends. CDR3: CASSLAFETQYF. The CDR3 nucleotides read TGCGCCAGCAGCTTGGCGTTTGAGACCCAGTACTTC.

V gene TRBV2 combines with J gene TRBJ1-1; D is perhaps TRBD1 (5 bases). CDR1 is SNHLY, CDR2 FYNNEI, per germline. The CDR3 loop spans 14 amino acids. Trimming removed 6 bases at V and 0 bases at J, with 11 bases between. The DNA of the CDR3 is TGTGCCAGCAGAATGGGACTCATGAACACTGAAGCTTTCTTT. Amino acid sequence: CASRMGLMNTEAFF.

The V call is TRBV5-1, the J call TRBJ2-7; D gene unclear. V was shortened by 0 bases and J by 5 bases, with 12 bases between the two germline ends. The germline V gene encodes CDR1 SGHRS and CDR2 YFSETQ. This CDR3 contains 14 residues. This chain's CDR3 is CASSLGRPADEQYF. CDR3 in DNA: TGCGCCAGCAGCTTGGGTCGGCCTGCGGACGAGCAGTACTTC.

The chain recombines TRBV18 with TRBJ2-1; 9 bases fit TRBD1. The CDR3 is 14 residues long. The V and J ends lost 6 bases and 15 bases, in that order; junction bases with no gene match: 15. CDR1 and CDR2 (germline): KGHSH, LQKENI. The CDR3 DNA is TGTGCCAGCTCGGATGGGACAGGGTACCGGGGCCGGTTCTTC. Protein: CASSDGTGYRGRFF.

The chain is built from TRBV7-2 and TRBJ2-5; D may be TRBD2 (5 bases). CDR1 SGHTA and CDR2 FQGNSA come from the germline V gene. CDR3 size: 13 residues. The germline V and J ends were trimmed by 1 base and 5 bases, with 8 bases remaining between them. The CDR3: CASSLVPGETQYF. CDR3 nucleotides: TGTGCCAGCAGCTTAGTCCCGGGGGAGACCCAGTACTTC.

This chain uses TRBV7-9 with TRBJ1-5, with TRBD1 matching 10 bases. The CDR3 is 16 amino acids. CDR1 and CDR2 (germline): SEHNR, FQNEAQ (reference sequence). With V trimmed by 5 bases and J by 0 bases, 4 bases remained unmatched. The CDR3 spells CASSGQGGYSNQPQHF. CDR3 bases: TGTGCCAGCAGCGGACAGGGGGGTTATAGCAATCAGCCCCAGCATTTT.

The chain recombines TRBV4-1 with TRBJ2-5; 8 positions match TRBD1. Per germline, CDR1 MGHRA and CDR2 YSYEKL. The junction had 10 bases not matched to a gene; V was cut back by 5 bases and J by 2 bases. CDR3 length: 16 amino acids. CDR3 DNA: TGCGCCAGCAGCATCCGCTCACAGGGGGTACAAGAGACCCAGTACTTC. Its translation is CASSIRSQGVQETQYF.

V gene TRBV4-2 combines with J gene TRBJ1-6; tentative D call: TRBD1 (6 bases). The CDR3 is 18 amino acids. Germline CDR1 is LGHNA and CDR2 is YNFKEQ. V was shortened by 3 bases and J by 5 bases, with 20 bases between the two germline ends. The CDR3 coding sequence is TGTGCCAGCAGCCAGAAACTAAGGGGGGGGGCTGATAATTCACCCCTCCACTTT. Translating gives CASSQKLRGGADNSPLHF.

The rearrangement uses TRBV19 and TRBJ2-7; 8 nucleotides agree with TRBD1. The germline V gene encodes CDR1 LNHDA and CDR2 SQIVND (reference sequence). The V segment lost 5 bases and the J segment 6 bases; nucleotides outside the gene matches: 9. The CDR3 totals 14 residues. This CDR3 reads CASSVEPGGGEQYF. The CDR3 bases are TGTGCCAGTAGTGTCGAGCCAGGGGGCGGCGAGCAGTACTTC.